These T cell receptor beta chains were read from a single sample in a study of identical twins. Each CDR3 protein is one row after TCRdb ran MiXCR on the 5' RACE reads. The sample carries under 800,000 distinct CDR3 sequences, roughly 20% recorded once. Separately, the same data were catalogued under a study of T cells expressing NK-cell markers.

The sample was PBMCs. These receptors were taken from a woman younger than 35 in good health. Each CDR3 is given with its conserved first and last residue.

j_call v_call cdr3_aa
TRBJ2-1 TRBV5-1 CASSLGLAGHEQFF
TRBJ2-3 TRBV7-9 CASSSRVGTGTDTQYF
TRBJ2-1 TRBV5-1 CASSLDGQDYNEQFF
TRBJ1-2 TRBV18 CASSQFSNYGYTF
TRBJ2-3 TRBV7-6 CASAEGSRGTDTQYF
TRBJ2-3 TRBV12-3/TRBV12-4 CASTLLAGGIDTQYF
TRBJ2-3 TRBV20-1 CSVSLARGADTQYF
TRBJ2-3 TRBV5-1 CASSLAGLAGYGDTQYF
TRBJ2-2 TRBV5-6 CASSRAGGGTGELFF
TRBJ2-5 TRBV20-1 CSARDYRRGWGETQYF
TRBJ2-7 TRBV5-6 CASSLGPYEQHF
TRBJ1-5 TRBV2 CASGRTSNQPQHF
TRBJ2-7 TRBV6-5 CASSYSRQFSYEQYF
TRBJ1-4 TRBV20-1 CSARGDREREKLFF
TRBJ2-1 TRBV20-1 CSSKLGTGGEQFF
TRBJ2-3 TRBV11-2 CASSSRWNAGKILDTQYF
TRBJ2-1 TRBV7-2 CASSLTGLGYNEQFF
TRBJ2-6 TRBV20-1 CSARRAIVSGANVLTF
TRBJ1-5 TRBV7-9 CASSLTGQGANQPQHF
TRBJ2-2 TRBV12-3/TRBV12-4 CASRLNYPSSTGELFF
TRBJ2-3 TRBV20-1 CSAVKGLTDTQYF
TRBJ2-3 TRBV7-9 CASTSTGLATDTQYF
TRBJ2-6 TRBV20-1 CSAPEQSGANVLTF
TRBJ2-5 TRBV6-1 CATHSGVSLETQYF
TRBJ2-7 TRBV12-3/TRBV12-4 CASRGRQGSPYEQYF
TRBJ2-1 TRBV12-3/TRBV12-4 CASSGPGAGGPYEQFF
TRBJ2-7 TRBV7-9 CASSFYLGEQYF
TRBJ2-5 TRBV18 CASYGTSAETQYF
TRBJ2-1 TRBV15 CATSHGLAGKDEQFF